The rows below give T cell receptor beta chains drawn from one sample of a study of metastatic and nonmetastatic thyroid tumors. TCRdb ran MiXCR on the PCR reads. This sample carries around 19,000 clones, about 20% of them seen once, and the ten largest clones take 25% to 30%. The sample was blood. The receptors shown here come from a female donor with papillary thyroid cancer or a benign thyroid nodule (not recorded which). Some clones in this sample may be carry-over from other donors' samples. CDR3s include the opening cysteine and the closing phenylalanine or tryptophan. The D gene is left open where the match is weak.

TRBD1	TRBV12-3/TRBV12-4	CASSQDRAQPQHF
NA	TRBV20-1	CSARDFSGLTDTQYF
TRBD1	TRBV5-1	CASSLASGQGPETQYF
NA	TRBV20-1	CSARGGMTLETQYF
NA	TRBV15	CATSRAGGGGNYGYTF
TRBD1	TRBV15	CATSREQGAGNIQYF
TRBD1	TRBV6-1	CASSMDRAVTGELFF
NA	TRBV10-3	CAISEGGTGELFF
TRBD2	TRBV4-3	CASSQDRTSGPQETQYF
NA	TRBV12-3/TRBV12-4	CASSLRGNEGTQYF
TRBD1	TRBV5-4	CASSHNRGNEQFF
NA	TRBV6-2/TRBV6-3	CASNTGSVGEQYF
TRBD2	TRBV7-9	CASTPLRGGTDTQYF
TRBD1	TRBV11-2	CASSFGQEPQYEQYF
NA	TRBV12-3/TRBV12-4	CASSLYSGPPNEQFF
NA	TRBV5-1	CASSLTGMSGYTF
TRBD1	TRBV20-1	CSARVAPGTGTYNEQFF
NA	TRBV29-1	CSVVFLSLADKSYEQYF
TRBD1	TRBV20-1	CSASPSGQGEKFF
NA	TRBV7-2	CASSRYREQETQYF